What follows are 27 T cell receptor beta chains derived from one specimen sequenced in a study of T cells in Graves' hyperthyroidism and ophthalmopathy. RNA transcripts were the template for amplifying TCR beta CDR3 regions. First-round RT-PCR of the TCR CDR3 relied on the HTBI primer set. One entry per CDR3 protein results from TCRdb running MiXCR on the multiplex PCR reads. This sample has some 600,000 distinct CDR3 sequences; around 13% occur once, and the top ten carry 5.8%. The sample taken for sequencing was blood. The origin of the receptors is a woman aged 25 to 39 with Graves' hyperthyroidism that later progressed to Graves' ophthalmopathy.

The table lists this clonotype with a few counts. V and J are TRBV20-1 and TRBJ2-5; TRBD2 agrees at 9 bases. J gave up 5 bases and V 5 bases, and 15 bases lay outside the gene matches. The CDR3 is made up of 16 amino acids. CDR1 and CDR2 (germline): DFQATT, SNEGSKA (reference sequence). The CDR3 loop reads CSAFPTRSGSLETQYF. The CDR3 nucleotides are TGCAGTGCTTTTCCCACTCGTAGCGGGAGTCTGGAGACCCAGTACTTC.

This clonotype came up many times. The chain carries TRBV12-3 or TRBV12-4 and TRBJ2-7; D gene unclear. Trimming stripped 8 bases from V and 3 bases from J, with 8 bases between. The CDR3 runs 11 residues. The CDR3 DNA sequence: TGTGCCAGCGGGGATTTCTACGAGCAGTACTTC. It specifies CASGDFYEQYF.

This clonotype was counted many times. The rearrangement joins TRBV4-3 to TRBJ1-2; D uncertain. The CDR3 totals 14 residues. Trimming cost V 0 bases and J 4 bases, with 9 bases left between them. CDR1 and CDR2 (germline): LGHNA, YSLEER. The CDR3 sequence is CASSQERITYGYTF. The CDR3 nucleotides read TGCGCCAGCAGCCAAGAACGGATTACCTATGGCTACACCTTC.

V gene TRBV12-3 or TRBV12-4 combines with J gene TRBJ2-3, with 8 bases matching TRBD1. The J call is in doubt because the DNA end fits TRBJ1-5 better. This CDR3 is 15 amino acids long. The CDR3 region has the DNA TGTGCCAGCAGGAACGACAGGGGCAAAACAGATACGCAGCATTTT. Translation gives CASRNDRGKTDTQHF.

This clonotype has ten or more counts. The chain joins TRBV7-2 to TRBJ1-4; D ambiguous. CDR3 length: 12 amino acids. V dropped 5 bases and J dropped 11 bases, with 12 bases sitting between them. Germline loops: CDR1 SGHTA, CDR2 FQGNSA. The CDR3 DNA is TGTGCCAGCAGCCAAGAGGGTCAGAAACTGTTTTTT. Translation gives CASSQEGQKLFF.

This clonotype was observed at least ten times. This chain joins TRBV29-1 and TRBJ2-7; D may be TRBD2 (5 bases). The CDR3 is 12 amino acids. Germline assignment: CDR1 SQVTM and CDR2 ANQGSEA. V was shortened by 5 bases and J by 0 bases, with 8 bases between the two germline ends. CDR3: CSVHTSSYEQYF. The DNA for the CDR3 is TGCAGCGTTCATACTAGCTCCTACGAGCAGTACTTC.

This clonotype came up a few times. The CDR3 region is CASSYGPALAGANNNEQFF. CDR3 bases: TGTGCCAGCAGTTACGGTCCCGCTCTAGCGGGAGCTAATAACAATGAGCAGTTCTTC. The chain recombines TRBV6-2 or TRBV6-3 with TRBJ2-1, with TRBD2 matching 10 bases. Trimming at V came to 2 bases and at J to 5 bases, leaving 15 bases not matched to a gene. Germline-derived CDR1 and CDR2 are MNHEY and SVGEGT. The CDR3 has 19 amino acids.

The chain combines TRBV18 with TRBJ2-7; D not certain. Between the trimmed V and J ends, which lost 1 base and 4 bases, there was a span of 11 bases. Germline CDR1 is KGHSH and CDR2 is LQKENI. This CDR3 contains 14 residues. The CDR3 nucleotides read TGTGCCAGCTCACCACAGGGCAGGAGATACGAGCAGTACTTC. Protein product: CASSPQGRRYEQYF.

This clonotype occurred many times. The chain carries TRBV11-2 and TRBJ2-2; 9 nucleotides align to TRBD2. V lost 2 bases, J lost 0 bases, and 4 bases stayed unmatched. CDR1 and CDR2 from the germline V gene are SGHAT and FQNNGV. The CDR3 contains 17 residues. DNA for the CDR3: TGTGCCAGCAGCTTAAGGGCGGGAGGGGCGAACACCGGGGAGCTGTTTTTT. Residues: CASSLRAGGANTGELFF.

The V and J genes are TRBV10-3 and TRBJ1-2, with D possibly being TRBD1 (6 bases). There are 15 residues in the CDR3. Germline-derived CDR1 and CDR2 are ENHRY and SYGVKD. The V end lost 7 bases, the J end lost 6 bases, and 21 bases lay between the germline ends. CDR3 sequence: CAITLRRGALNGYTF. As DNA, the CDR3 is TGTGCCATCACCCTCCGGCGGGGGGCATTGAATGGCTACACCTTC.

This clonotype showed up many times. The chain links TRBV19 to TRBJ1-5, with TRBD1 as a possible D gene (5 bases). This CDR3 is 19 amino acids long. The germline V gene encodes CDR1 LNHDA and CDR2 SQIVND (reference sequence). V dropped 5 bases and J dropped 0 bases, with 23 bases sitting between them. The DNA for the CDR3 is TGTGCCAGTAGTTTCCCCCGGGACGGGAGTACCTATAGCAATCAGCCCCAGCATTTT. Protein: CASSFPRDGSTYSNQPQHF.

The sample holds many counts of this clonotype. V gene TRBV18 combines with J gene TRBJ1-1; 7 nucleotides match TRBD1. After removal of 5 bases from V and 0 bases from J, the junction contained 6 bases not matched to a gene. CDR1 and CDR2 (germline): KGHSH, LQKENI. CDR3 length: 15 amino acids. CDR3 coding DNA: TGTGCCAGCTCAGCCCGGGACAGAATGAACACTGAAGCTTTCTTT. This codes for CASSARDRMNTEAFF.

This clonotype appeared many times. The V gene is TRBV12-3 or TRBV12-4, the J gene TRBJ1-2, with D unresolved. This CDR3 contains 13 residues. The V end was cut by 0 bases, the J end by 2 bases, with 4 bases between. The CDR3 DNA reads TGTGCCAGCAGTTTAGCAGCAAACTATGGCTACACCTTC. Residues: CASSLAANYGYTF.

This clonotype has a single count. With a much larger clone just one base away, this may be a read error. The chain uses TRBV11-2 and TRBJ2-1; TRBD2 aligns across 7 bases. The germline CDR1 and CDR2 sequences are SGHAT and FQNNGV. J gave up 15 bases and V 5 bases, and 19 bases lay outside the gene matches. The CDR3 spans 15 residues. CDR3: CASSTGTMAGVHRFF. CDR3 sequence (DNA): TGTGCCAGCAGCACCGGTACGATGGCGGGAGTTCATAGGTTCTTC. Based on the CDR3 plus reference TRBV11-2 and TRBJ2-1, the full variable domain is EAGVAQSPRYKIIEKRQSVAFWCNPISGHATLYWYQQILGQGPKLLIQFQNNGVVDDSQLPKDRFSAERLKGVDSTLKIQPAKLEDSAVYLCASSTGTMAGVHRFFGPGTRLTVL.

This clonotype was recorded a few times. The chain couples TRBV19 to TRBJ1-4; TRBD1 agrees at 10 bases. The CDR3 spans 17 residues. Germline CDR1 is LNHDA and CDR2 is SQIVND (reference sequence). Trimming took 10 bases from V and 4 from J; bases not matched to a gene: 15. CDR3 residues: CATRAGDRGLFNEKLFF. The CDR3 nucleotides read TGTGCCACCAGAGCCGGAGACAGGGGGCTCTTTAATGAAAAACTGTTTTTT.

This clonotype was picked up many times. V is TRBV2 and J is TRBJ2-3, with TRBD2 as a possible D gene (6 bases). The V end was cut by 6 bases, the J end by 11 bases, with 12 bases between. This CDR3 spans 11 amino acids. From germline, CDR1 is SNHLY and CDR2 FYNNEI. The CDR3 region has the DNA TGTGCCAGCAGCCTAGGGAGGAGGCAGTATTTT. This encodes CASSLGRRQYF.

This clonotype appeared a few times. The V gene is TRBV25-1, the J gene TRBJ1-2; D may be TRBD1 (5 bases). CDR1 MGHDK and CDR2 SYGVNS come from the germline V gene. The CDR3 consists of 14 residues. With 1 base removed from V and 4 bases from J, the gap between germline ends came to 10 bases. CDR3 nucleotides: TGTGCCAGCAGTGAATCAGGGAGTTCCTATGGCTACACCTTC. It is translated as CASSESGSSYGYTF.

This clonotype was counted at least ten times. This chain connects TRBV30 to TRBJ2-7, with D unclear. With 0 bases removed from V and 3 bases from J, the gap between germline ends came to 9 bases. The CDR3 spans 13 residues. Germline CDR1 GTSNPN, CDR2 SVGIG (reference sequence). The CDR3 coding sequence is TGTGCCTGGAGTGTAACCGCCCACTACGAGCAGTACTTC. Its translation is CAWSVTAHYEQYF.

The genes are TRBV12-5 and TRBJ2-6; D not certain. Trimming left V 1 base short and J 0 bases short, with 7 bases between. CDR3 length: 16 residues. Germline V CDR1 and CDR2: LGHNT, FRNRAP. CDR3 bases: TGTGCTAGTGGTTTGGGAGTTAGCTCTGGGGCCAACGTCCTGACTTTC. It translates to CASGLGVSSGANVLTF. Together with reference TRBV12-5 and TRBJ2-6, the CDR3 gives the full variable domain: DARVTQTPRHKVTEMGQEVTMRCQPILGHNTVFWYRQTMMQGLELLAYFRNRAPLDDSGMPKDRFSAEMPDATLATLKIQPSEPRDSAVYFCASGLGVSSGANVLTFGAGSRLTVL.

The V gene is TRBV19, the J gene TRBJ2-1; 8 bases map to TRBD2. This CDR3 has 18 amino acids. V was clipped by 3 bases and J by 5 bases; unmatched bases: 15. CDR1 and CDR2 from the germline V gene are LNHDA and SQIVND (reference sequence). The CDR3 coding sequence is TGTGCCAGTAGTATTTTCTCGTTACTAGCGGAGATGCACAATGAGCAGTTCTTC. Translation: CASSIFSLLAEMHNEQFF.

The CDR3 coding sequence is TGTGCCAGCACCACCGCGGACAGGGTTGTTGGCTACACCTTC. Amino acid sequence: CASTTADRVVGYTF. The J gene is TRBJ1-2, the V gene TRBV28, with 8 bases aligning to TRBD1. CDR3 length: 14 amino acids. Trimming took 7 bases from V and 7 from J; bases not matched to a gene: 11. The germline CDR1 and CDR2 sequences are MDHEN and SYDVKM.

In its sample, this clonotype was seen many times. The chain carries TRBV12-3 or TRBV12-4 and TRBJ2-2; TRBD2 agrees at 10 bases. V gave up 5 bases and J gave up 2 bases; unmatched junction bases: 8. This CDR3 contains 17 residues. As DNA, the CDR3 is TGTGCCAGCAGTCCTATATCTAGCGGGGGCAACACCGGGGAGCTGTTTTTT. Amino acids: CASSPISSGGNTGELFF.

This clonotype occurred a few times. The J gene is TRBJ1-2, the V gene TRBV7-9, with 7 bases fitting TRBD1. Germline lookup yields CDR1 SEHNR and CDR2 FQNEAQ (reference sequence). V gave up 5 bases and J gave up 12 bases; unmatched junction bases: 15. This CDR3 spans 14 amino acids. CDR3 residues: CASSVFRDRSDDTF. The DNA for the CDR3 is TGTGCCAGCAGCGTTTTCCGGGACAGATCGGACGACACCTTC.

With respect to this clonotype: A read error is possible here, since a much larger clone lies one base away. The V and J genes are TRBV2 and TRBJ2-1; D may match TRBD1 or TRBD2 (5 bases each). The CDR3 runs 17 residues. Germline assignment: CDR1 SNHLY and CDR2 FYNNEI. The germline V and J ends were trimmed by 2 bases and 6 bases, with 20 bases remaining between them. The CDR3 region has the DNA TGTGCCAGCAGTGAATCTCGGTTCCGGGACCGCCTCAATGAGCAGTTCTTC. This translates into CASSESRFRDRLNEQFF.

A note on this clonotype: This may arise from a read error, as a much more abundant clone is one base away. This rearrangement joins TRBV27 to TRBJ2-2; a possible D gene is TRBD2 (5 bases). This CDR3 contains 12 residues. Germline-derived CDR1 and CDR2 are MNHEY and SMNVEV (reference sequence). CDR3 residues: CASSYRAGEPFF. The CDR3 DNA sequence: TGTGCCAGCAGTTATCGGGCCGGGGAGCCGTTTTTT.

This clonotype has a count of ten or more. The chain has TRBV7-2 and TRBJ2-6, with a possible D match to TRBD2 (6 bases). The germline CDR1 and CDR2 sequences are SGHTA and FQGNSA. CDR3 length: 15 amino acids. V lost 1 base to trimming and J lost 2 bases, with 6 bases between them. DNA for the CDR3: TGTGCCAGCAGCTTAGGGGGGGCTGGGGCCAACGTCCTGACTTTC. Amino acid sequence: CASSLGGAGANVLTF.

Turning to this clonotype: A much more abundant neighbour one base away suggests this may be a read error. This chain links TRBV9 with TRBJ2-3; D unresolved. Germline V CDR1 and CDR2: SGDLS, YYNGEE. The V and J ends lost 4 bases and 2 bases respectively, with 11 bases between them. The CDR3 totals 14 residues. The CDR3 DNA is TGTGCCAGCAGCTTAGGCCAGACCACAGATACGCAGTATTTT. As protein: CASSLGQTTDTQYF.